This is a list of T cell receptor beta chains from one sample in a study of T cells after yellow fever vaccination. Each CDR3 protein gets one entry after TCRdb re-called the 5' RACE reads with MiXCR. The table includes about 170,000 distinct CDR3 sequences, more than 9.5% detected once. Sample: CD8+ T cells sorted from PBMCs, taken 15 days after the yellow fever booster vaccination. Receptor source: a man younger than 35 who received the YFV17D yellow fever vaccine. CDR3s include the opening cysteine and the closing phenylalanine or tryptophan. A D gene is named only where the DNA matches it firmly. A row's size may be missing; if present it is once, few, many or a size class.

v_call	j_call	d_call	clone_size	cdr3_nt	cdr3_aa
TRBV9	TRBJ1-1	TRBD1	-	TGTGCCAGCAGCGCGGGACAGGGGGCTCGAACTGAAGCTTTCTTT	CASSAGQGARTEAFF
TRBV6-6	TRBJ2-1	-	few	TGTGCCACCGTCGTCGGGGCAAATGAGCAGTTCTTC	CATVVGANEQFF
TRBV12-3/TRBV12-4	TRBJ2-3	-	-	TGTGCCAGCAGTTTCCTAGTAGGACACGGCACAGATACGCAGTATTTT	CASSFLVGHGTDTQYF
TRBV5-1	TRBJ2-2	TRBD1	-	TGCGCCAGCAGCCAAGGGACAGGGGAAGAAACCGGGGAGCTGTTTTTT	CASSQGTGEETGELFF
TRBV15	TRBJ2-1	-	few	TGTGCCACCAGCAGAGTCTACAATGAGCAGTTCTTC	CATSRVYNEQFF
TRBV29-1	TRBJ1-1	TRBD1	few	TGCAGCGTGAGACAGGGGGCGAACACTGAAGCTTTCTTT	CSVRQGANTEAFF
TRBV5-4	TRBJ2-3	-	few	TGTGCCAGCAGCCCCCCAGGGTGGACAGATACGCAGTATTTT	CASSPPGWTDTQYF
TRBV7-9	TRBJ1-1	TRBD1	-	TGTGCCAGCAGCGCGGGACAGCTGAACACTGAAGCTTTCTTT	CASSAGQLNTEAFF
TRBV2	TRBJ2-5	-	few	TGTGCCAGCAGCGACCCGGGACATGAAGAGACCCAGTACTTC	CASSDPGHEETQYF
TRBV4-3	TRBJ1-4	-	-	TGCGCCAGCAGCCAAGATCGGTCAACTAATGAAAAACTGTTTTTT	CASSQDRSTNEKLFF
TRBV7-2	TRBJ2-2	-	-	TGTGCCAGCAGCTCACTGGACAGAATCGGGGAGCTGTTTTTT	CASSSLDRIGELFF
TRBV4-3	TRBJ2-7	-	few	TGCGCCAGCAGCCAAGGGCAGGGGTTGAACTACGAGCAGTACTTC	CASSQGQGLNYEQYF
TRBV11-2	TRBJ2-3	-	many	TGTGCCAGCAGCTTAGAGGGTGATACGCAGTATTTT	CASSLEGDTQYF
TRBV4-1	TRBJ2-6	-	few	TGCGCCAGCAGCCAAGTCCCGACAGTGTACTCTGGGGCCAACGTCCTGACTTTC	CASSQVPTVYSGANVLTF
TRBV11-2	TRBJ2-5	-	-	TGTGCCAGCAGCGGAATCGCCCGGGACACCCAAGAGACCCAGTACTTC	CASSGIARDTQETQYF
TRBV6-6	TRBJ2-1	-	many	TGTGCCAGCAGTTACTCGATCCAGTTGGACAGCCCGTACAATGAGCAGTTCTTC	CASSYSIQLDSPYNEQFF
TRBV7-8	TRBJ1-2	-	-	TGTGCCAGCAGCGTTAGCTATTCTGGGCAGGGTGATGGCTACACCTTC	CASSVSYSGQGDGYTF
TRBV20-1	TRBJ1-6	-	many	TGCAGTGCTAGAGATTGGGTAGTCAACCATTCACCCCTCCACTTT	CSARDWVVNHSPLHF
TRBV4-3	TRBJ2-2	-	few	TGCGCCAGCAGCCAAGATAACCGACATAAGGGCCCCGGGGAGCTGTTTTTT	CASSQDNRHKGPGELFF
TRBV7-9	TRBJ2-1	-	few	TGTGCCGCCCAAGGGGGGAGGGCCTACAATGAGCAGTTCTTC	CAAQGGRAYNEQFF
TRBV7-7	TRBJ2-2	-	many	TGTGCCAGCAGAGCGTCGAACACCGGGGAGCTGTTTTTT	CASRASNTGELFF
TRBV5-6	TRBJ1-5	-	-	TGTGCCAGCAGCTTGGGGCTTGGGTCGACCTCTGGGCCCCAGCATTTT	CASSLGLGSTSGPQHF
TRBV5-1	TRBJ1-4	-	-	TGCGCCAGCAGCTTGAATGGGGGACCCGGGGGTATAGTTTTT	CASSLNGGPGGIVF
TRBV5-6	TRBJ2-7	-	-	TGTGCCAGCAGCCAGGACCCTTTGCCATCGTCCGAGCAGTACTTC	CASSQDPLPSSEQYF
TRBV7-2	TRBJ2-3	TRBD1	few	TGTGCCAGCAGCTTAGCTCCGACAGGGGAAACCCAGATGACGCAGTATTTT	CASSLAPTGETQMTQYF
TRBV4-1	TRBJ1-2	-	many	TGCGCCAGCAGCACCTCGGGGGGAGATGACGGCTACACCTTC	CASSTSGGDDGYTF
TRBV4-3	TRBJ1-2	-	few	TGCGCCAGCAGCCAACCGGGGGTTAACTATGGCTACACCTTC	CASSQPGVNYGYTF
TRBV2	TRBJ2-5	-	few	TGTGCCAGCAGTGAGACTACAGGGAAAGAGACCCAGTACTTC	CASSETTGKETQYF
TRBV4-1	TRBJ1-6	-	few	TGCGCCAGCAGCCCAGTCCCCAATATAGGAGGGAATAATTCACCCCTCCACTTT	CASSPVPNIGGNNSPLHF
TRBV7-6	TRBJ2-3	-	few	TGTGCCAGCAGCTTAGAGGTGGGCACAGATACGCAGTATTTT	CASSLEVGTDTQYF
TRBV10-2	TRBJ2-7	-	many	TGCGCCAGCAGCAACACTATCTACGAGCAGTACTTC	CASSNTIYEQYF
TRBV7-9	TRBJ2-3	TRBD2	many	TGTGCCAGCAGCTCGGCGGCTAGCGGACTGTTGGATACGCAGTATTTT	CASSSAASGLLDTQYF
TRBV20-1	TRBJ2-6	-	-	TGCAGTGCTATTGGGGGAACTGGGGCCAACGTCCTGACTTTC	CSAIGGTGANVLTF
TRBV27	TRBJ1-5	-	-	TGTGCCAGCAGTGTGGGGCCGGGATCCTTCAATCAGCCCCAGCATTTT	CASSVGPGSFNQPQHF
TRBV4-1	TRBJ2-2	-	-	TGCGCCAGCAGCCAAGTGGCGACCGGGGAGCTGTTTTTT	CASSQVATGELFF
TRBV4-1	TRBJ2-7	-	few	TGCGCCAGCAGCCCCGTGTCACCCGTTGCGCAGTACTTC	CASSPVSPVAQYF
TRBV5-6	TRBJ1-1	-	-	TGTGCCAGCAGTCCCCCCCCGGGGAGTGAAGCTTTCTTT	CASSPPPGSEAFF